Only a few counts were recorded for the clone carrying this T cell receptor beta chain. In TCRdb, the 5' RACE reads were re-called with MiXCR into one record per CDR3 protein. The profile shows 49,000 or so distinct CDR3 sequences, about 7.3% of them singletons. This record comes from a study of T-cell memory formation after mild COVID-19. The sample consisted of PBMCs or a T cell subset sorted from them (not recorded which). This clonotype was sampled from a man aged 18 to 29 who had mild COVID-19 (a few samples of this study predate the infection). Cell type and time point are not known.

This CDR3 reads CSAVAGGQYNEQFF. CDR3 nucleotide sequence: TGCAGTGCTGTAGCGGGGGGTCAATACAATGAGCAGTTCTTC. The chain joins TRBV20-1 to TRBJ2-1, with 10 bases matching TRBD2. The CDR3 has 14 residues. Per germline, CDR1 DFQATT and CDR2 SNEGSKA (reference sequence). The junction had 5 bases not matched to a gene; V was cut back by 5 bases and J by 4 bases.